The 22 T cell receptor beta chains below were found in one sample sequenced in a study of blood T cell repertoires in COVID-19. Only in-frame clones appear in the TCRdb table, and some are missing; sequencing was by immunoSEQ multiplex PCR. The data hold roughly 240,000 clones, with almost 85% observed a single time. The specimen sequenced was PBMCs or T cells enriched from blood (not recorded which). The receptors shown here come from a woman aged 45 to 65 with acute COVID-19.

This chain uses TRBV30 with TRBJ2-7, with a possible D match to TRBD1 (6 bases). This CDR3 is 13 amino acids long. The V end was cut by 3 bases, the J end by 0 bases, with 9 bases between. From germline, CDR1 is GTSNPN and CDR2 SVGIG (reference sequence). The CDR3 DNA reads as TGTGCCTGGAGGGACAGAAGCTCCTACGAGCAGTACTTC. Translating gives CAWRDRSSYEQYF.

This chain uses TRBV13 with TRBJ2-5; TRBD1 aligns across 11 bases. The germline gives CDR1 PRHDT, CDR2 FYEKMQ (reference sequence). The ends lost 2 bases at V and 1 base at J; junction bases unmatched: 3. This CDR3 region has 16 residues. The chain's CDR3 is CASSLRTGGGQETQYF. CDR3 coding DNA: TGTGCCAGCAGCTTACGGACAGGGGGCGGCCAAGAGACCCAGTACTTC. Complete variable domain (other parts from reference TRBV13 and TRBJ2-5): AAGVIQSPRHLIKEKRETATLKCYPIPRHDTVYWYQQGPGQDPQFLISFYEKMQSDKGSIPDRFSAQQFSDYHSELNMSSLELGDSALYFCASSLRTGGGQETQYFGPGTRLLVL.

This clone was recorded a few times. This chain uses TRBV7-2 with TRBJ1-2, with 7 positions matching TRBD1. The V gene end was trimmed by 5 bases and the J gene end by 0 bases; junction bases not matched to a gene: 9. Germline CDR1 is SGHTA and CDR2 is FQGNSA. The CDR3 runs 16 residues. This CDR3 reads CASSIKGTEPNYGYTF. The CDR3 nucleotides read TGTGCCAGCAGCATAAAAGGGACAGAACCTAACTATGGCTACACCTTC.

This chain uses TRBV10-1 with TRBJ1-1; D gene unclear. Germline V lookup: CDR1 WNHNN, CDR2 SYGVQD (reference sequence). Trimming cost V 5 bases and J 0 bases, with 10 bases left between them. CDR3 length equals 14 residues. CDR3 nucleotides: TGCGCCAGCAGTATGGGCAGCCTGAACACTGAAGCTTTCTTT. This codes for CASSMGSLNTEAFF.

The genes are TRBV3-1 (or the pseudogene TRBV3-2) and TRBJ1-5, with TRBD1 as a possible D gene (5 bases). Looked up from germline, CDR1 is LGHDT and CDR2 is YNNKEL (reference sequence). The CDR3 runs 15 residues. V was trimmed by 0 bases and J by 6 bases, leaving 12 bases between them. The CDR3 sequence is CASSQDGAGIQPQHF. CDR3 coding DNA: TGTGCCAGCAGCCAAGATGGGGCCGGTATTCAGCCCCAGCATTTT.

The CDR3 sequence is CASSLWDRASNEQFF. DNA of the CDR3: TGTGCCAGCAGTTTATGGGACAGGGCTTCCAATGAGCAGTTCTTC. The chain links TRBV27 to TRBJ2-1, with 9 positions matching TRBD1. This CDR3 region has 15 residues. V shed 1 base, J shed 6 bases, and the junction held 4 bases outside the gene matches. Germline V gene lookup returns CDR1 MNHEY and CDR2 SMNVEV (reference sequence).

The V and J genes are TRBV19 and TRBJ2-2; perhaps TRBD1 as D (6 bases). Germline lookup yields CDR1 LNHDA and CDR2 SQIVND (reference sequence). V was shortened by 5 bases and J by 5 bases, with 18 bases between the two germline ends. The CDR3 sequence is 16 residues long. The CDR3 is CASSARQVPSTGELFF. As DNA, the CDR3 is TGTGCCAGTAGTGCCCGACAGGTTCCGTCTACCGGGGAGCTGTTTTTT.

Worth noting for this clone: Other DNA sequences in the sample encode the same CDR3. The rearrangement joins TRBV30 to TRBJ1-5; D possibly corresponds to TRBD1 (5 bases). Germline lookup yields CDR1 GTSNPN and CDR2 SVGIG (reference sequence). V was cut by 1 base and J by 4 bases, with 11 bases left in between. CDR3 length: 14 amino acids. In DNA, the CDR3 is TGTGCCTGGAGTGCCGGGCAGGGTAATCAGCCCCAGCATTTT. This gives the protein CAWSAGQGNQPQHF.

The rearrangement joins TRBV7-9 to TRBJ2-3; D call uncertain. V was trimmed by 1 base and J by 4 bases, leaving 9 bases between them. Germline CDR1 is SEHNR and CDR2 is FQNEAQ (reference sequence). This CDR3 is built from 14 residues. The CDR3 DNA reads TGTGCCAGCAGCTTAGATTCCTTCCCAGATACGCAGTATTTT. Protein product: CASSLDSFPDTQYF.

This rearrangement joins TRBV7-2 to TRBJ1-1; 8 nucleotides match TRBD1. The V and J ends lost 6 bases and 6 bases, in that order; junction bases with no gene match: 12. Germline values: CDR1 SGHTA, CDR2 FQGNSA. The CDR3 has 15 residues. The CDR3 nucleotides are TGTGCCAGCAGGGCCCAGGGGGCGAGTGGACCTGAAGCTTTCTTT. Translation: CASRAQGASGPEAFF.

In this sample, this clone turned up once. The genes are TRBV10-3 and TRBJ1-1; tentatively, D is TRBD1 (5 bases). Between the trimmed V and J ends, which lost 6 bases and 5 bases, there was a span of 7 bases. CDR3 length equals 11 residues. Germline CDR1 ENHRY, CDR2 SYGVKD. CDR3 amino acids: CAIRGGTEAFF. The DNA of the CDR3 is TGTGCCATCAGGGGGGGTACTGAAGCTTTCTTT.

The V call is TRBV19, the J call TRBJ1-6, with D tentatively TRBD1 (5 bases). The CDR3 loop spans 18 amino acids. V was trimmed by 4 bases and J by 0 bases, leaving 16 bases between them. The germline CDR1 and CDR2 sequences are LNHDA and SQIVND (reference sequence). CDR3 region: CASSRQGGPGSYNSPLHF. The CDR3 DNA follows: TGTGCCAGTAGTAGGCAGGGCGGACCTGGCTCCTATAATTCACCCCTCCACTTT.

This clone was seen just once. This chain joins TRBV3-1 (or the pseudogene TRBV3-2) and TRBJ1-5; a possible D gene is TRBD1 (6 bases). This CDR3 contains 15 residues. Trimming shortened V by 4 bases and J by 4 bases, and 14 bases separated the two germline ends. Germline V CDR1 and CDR2: LGHDT, YNNKEL (reference sequence). The CDR3 here is CASSRDTGFNQPQHF. The DNA for the CDR3 is TGTGCCAGCAGCCGGGACACAGGATTTAATCAGCCCCAGCATTTT.

This clone was counted a few times. V and J are TRBV12-2 and TRBJ1-2; TRBD1 was called by the table and not checked on the DNA. TRBV12-2 constitutes a pseudogene. This CDR3 is built from 15 residues. The CDR3 is CASRFHTEQSSGYTF. DNA for the CDR3: TGTGCAAGTCGCTTCCATACCGAACAATCTTCGGGCTACACCTTC.

The chain is built from TRBV7-9 and TRBJ2-1, with 12 bases lining up with TRBD2. The germline gives CDR1 SEHNR, CDR2 FQNEAQ (reference sequence). V lost 4 bases and J lost 4; bases outside the gene matches: 2. The CDR3 is 15 residues long. CDR3 nucleotide sequence: TGTGCCAGCAGCTCTGGACTAGCGGGGTACAATGAGCAGTTCTTC. It codes for CASSSGLAGYNEQFF.

The chain has TRBV3-1 (or the pseudogene TRBV3-2) and TRBJ1-1; TRBD1 might be the D (6 bases). The germline CDR1 and CDR2 sequences are LGHDT and YNNKEL (reference sequence). Deletions cut 6 bases from V and 4 bases from J, with 18 bases between. CDR3 size: 15 residues. The CDR3 here is CASRAGESRSTEAFF. DNA for the CDR3: TGTGCCAGCAGAGCAGGGGAGAGCAGGTCCACTGAAGCTTTCTTT.

This chain uses TRBV7-6 with TRBJ2-5; tentative D call: TRBD2 (6 bases). V was trimmed by 4 bases and J by 4 bases, leaving 16 bases between them. The germline V gene encodes CDR1 SGHVS and CDR2 FNYEAQ. The CDR3 extends over 15 amino acids. CDR3 sequence (DNA): TGTGCCAGCAGCTCCTTGGAGGGGCGTTCAGAGACCCAGTACTTC. Residues: CASSSLEGRSETQYF.

The genes are TRBV5-1 and TRBJ1-2; 7 bases are shared with TRBD1. V shed 5 bases and J 3 bases; nucleotides not matched to a gene: 1. The germline gives CDR1 SGHRS, CDR2 YFSETQ. This CDR3 has 12 residues. CDR3 coding DNA: TGCGCCAGCAGAGGGACAGACTATGGCTACACCTTC. As protein: CASRGTDYGYTF.

V usage is TRBV19 and J usage is TRBJ1-5; possibly TRBD1 for D (5 bases). The V and J ends lost 3 bases and 6 bases respectively, with 15 bases between them. CDR3 size: 15 residues. CDR1 LNHDA and CDR2 SQIVND come from the germline V gene (reference sequence). The DNA of the CDR3 is TGTGCCAGTAGTATTGGGTCCTGGGGCGGTCAGCCCCAGCATTTT. This codes for CASSIGSWGGQPQHF. Based on the CDR3 plus reference TRBV19 and TRBJ1-5, the full variable domain is DGGITQSPKYLFRKEGQNVTLSCEQNLNHDAMYWYRQDPGQGLRLIYYSQIVNDFQKGDIAEGYSVSREKKESFPLTVTSAQKNPTAFYLCASSIGSWGGQPQHFGDGTRLSIL.

This chain links TRBV10-3 with TRBJ1-6; D gene ambiguous. CDR1 and CDR2 (germline): ENHRY, SYGVKD. Deletions cut 10 bases from V and 7 bases from J, with 14 bases between. The CDR3 contains 13 residues. CDR3 sequence: CASEPVRNSPLHF. The CDR3 DNA reads as TGTGCCAGCGAGCCGGTTCGGAATTCACCCCTCCACTTT.

The chain employs TRBV18 and TRBJ1-5; TRBD1 is a possible D gene (6 bases). The CDR3 is 15 residues long. V was shortened by 6 bases and J by 4 bases, with 16 bases between the two germline ends. Germline V CDR1 and CDR2: KGHSH, LQKENI. The CDR3 spells CASSPGQSVNQPQHF. The CDR3 nucleotides are TGTGCCAGCTCCCCCGGACAGAGTGTGAATCAGCCCCAGCATTTT.

The rearrangement uses TRBV18 and TRBJ1-1; the D is unclear. The germline V gene encodes CDR1 KGHSH and CDR2 LQKENI. The V and J ends lost 3 bases and 4 bases respectively, with 15 bases between them. CDR3 size: 15 residues. The CDR3 sequence is CASSPDGVPGTEAFF. The CDR3 nucleotides read TGTGCCAGCTCACCCGACGGCGTCCCGGGCACTGAAGCTTTCTTT. Together with reference TRBV18 and TRBJ1-1, the CDR3 gives the full variable domain: NAGVMQNPRHLVRRRGQEARLRCSPMKGHSHVYWYRQLPEEGLKFMVYLQKENIIDESGMPKERFSAEFPKEGPSILRIQQVVRGDSAAYFCASSPDGVPGTEAFFGQGTRLTVV.